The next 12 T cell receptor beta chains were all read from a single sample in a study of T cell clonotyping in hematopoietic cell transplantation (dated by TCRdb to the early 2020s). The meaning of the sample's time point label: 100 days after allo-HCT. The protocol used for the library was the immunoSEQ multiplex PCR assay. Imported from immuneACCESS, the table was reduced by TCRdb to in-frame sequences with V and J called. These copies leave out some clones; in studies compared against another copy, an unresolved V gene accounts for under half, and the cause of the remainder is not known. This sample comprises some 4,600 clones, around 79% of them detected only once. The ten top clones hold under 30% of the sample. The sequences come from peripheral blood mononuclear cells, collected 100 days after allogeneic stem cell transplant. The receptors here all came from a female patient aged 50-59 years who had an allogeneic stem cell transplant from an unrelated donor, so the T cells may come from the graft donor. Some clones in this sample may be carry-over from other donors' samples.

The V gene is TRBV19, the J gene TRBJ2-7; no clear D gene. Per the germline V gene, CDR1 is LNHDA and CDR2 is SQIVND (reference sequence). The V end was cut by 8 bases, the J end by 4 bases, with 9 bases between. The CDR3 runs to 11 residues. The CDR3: CASSDRYEQYF. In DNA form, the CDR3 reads TGTGCCAGTTCGGACCGGTACGAGCAGTACTTC.

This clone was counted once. The CDR3 sequence is CASSPPDRIDTQYF. In DNA, the CDR3 is TGTGCCAGCAGCCCTCCCGACAGAATAGATACGCAGTATTTT. This chain uses TRBV11-3 with TRBJ2-3, with a weak D call TRBD1 (5 bases). The germline CDR1 and CDR2 sequences are SGHNT and YENEEA. V shed 5 bases and J shed 5 bases, with 14 bases lying between them. This CDR3 is 14 amino acids long.

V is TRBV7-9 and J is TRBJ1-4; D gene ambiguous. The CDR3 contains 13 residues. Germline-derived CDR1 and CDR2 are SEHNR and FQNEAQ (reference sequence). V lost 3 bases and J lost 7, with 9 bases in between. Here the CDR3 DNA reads TGTGCCAGCAGCTTTGGAAACGGTGAAAAACTGTTTTTT. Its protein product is CASSFGNGEKLFF.

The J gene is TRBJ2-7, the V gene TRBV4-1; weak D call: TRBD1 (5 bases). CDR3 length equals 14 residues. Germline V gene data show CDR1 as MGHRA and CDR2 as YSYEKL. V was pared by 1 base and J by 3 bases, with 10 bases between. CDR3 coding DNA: TGCGCCAGCAGCCAAGTTCCAGGGAACTACGAGCAGTACTTC. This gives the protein CASSQVPGNYEQYF.

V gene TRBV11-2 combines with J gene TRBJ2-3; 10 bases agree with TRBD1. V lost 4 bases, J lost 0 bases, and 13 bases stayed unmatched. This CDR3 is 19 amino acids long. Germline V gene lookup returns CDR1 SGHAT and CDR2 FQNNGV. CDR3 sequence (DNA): TGTGCCAGCAGCTCAGGACAGGGGGTCCTTCTCTCTAGCACAGATACGCAGTATTTT. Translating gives CASSSGQGVLLSSTDTQYF.

CDR3 in DNA: TGTGCCAGCAGCCCTGGGACTAGCGGCCAAGAGACCCAGTACTTC. Amino acids: CASSPGTSGQETQYF. The chain employs TRBV4-2 and TRBJ2-5; 11 nucleotides agree with TRBD2. The germline gives CDR1 LGHNA, CDR2 YNFKEQ. The junction had 2 bases not matched to a gene; V was cut back by 4 bases and J by 1 base. CDR3 length equals 15 residues.

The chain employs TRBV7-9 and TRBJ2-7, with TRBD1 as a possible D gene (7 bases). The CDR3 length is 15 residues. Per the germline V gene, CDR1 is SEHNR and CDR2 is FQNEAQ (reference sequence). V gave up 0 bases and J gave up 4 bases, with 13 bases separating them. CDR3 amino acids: CASSLAQGRLYEQYF. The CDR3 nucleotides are TGTGCCAGCAGCTTAGCACAGGGGAGGTTGTACGAGCAGTACTTC.

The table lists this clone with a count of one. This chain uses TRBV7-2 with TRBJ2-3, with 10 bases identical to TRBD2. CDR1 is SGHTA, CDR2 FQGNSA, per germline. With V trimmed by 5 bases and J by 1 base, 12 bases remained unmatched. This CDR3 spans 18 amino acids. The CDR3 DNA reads TGTGCCAGCAGCCCCTACCTCTGGCTAGCGGGGGGCACAGATACGCAGTATTTT. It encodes CASSPYLWLAGGTDTQYF.

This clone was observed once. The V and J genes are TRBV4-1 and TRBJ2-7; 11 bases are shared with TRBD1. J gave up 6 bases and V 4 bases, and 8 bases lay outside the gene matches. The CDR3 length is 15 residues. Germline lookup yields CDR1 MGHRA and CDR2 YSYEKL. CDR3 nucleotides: TGCGCCAGCAGCCCCAGAGGACAGGGGGCAGGCGAGCAGTACTTC. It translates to CASSPRGQGAGEQYF.

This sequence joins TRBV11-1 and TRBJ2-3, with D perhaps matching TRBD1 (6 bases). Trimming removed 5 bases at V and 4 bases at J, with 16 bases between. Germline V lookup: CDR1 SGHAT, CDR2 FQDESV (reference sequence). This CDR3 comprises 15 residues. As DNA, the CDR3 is TGTGCCAGCAGCCCACAGGGTAAGGTGGCAGATACGCAGTATTTT. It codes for CASSPQGKVADTQYF.

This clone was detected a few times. CDR3 sequence: CAWKVRPLHF. The CDR3 nucleotides are TGTGCCTGGAAGGTCAGACCCCTCCACTTT. This chain joins TRBV30 and TRBJ1-6; D unclear. V was pared by 4 bases and J by 12 bases, with 7 bases between. Germline values: CDR1 GTSNPN, CDR2 SVGIG (reference sequence). The CDR3 is made up of 10 amino acids.

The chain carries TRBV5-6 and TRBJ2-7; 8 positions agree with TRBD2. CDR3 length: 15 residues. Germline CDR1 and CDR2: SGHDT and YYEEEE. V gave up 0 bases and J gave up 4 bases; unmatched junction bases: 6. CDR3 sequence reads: CASSLGSGGPYEQYF. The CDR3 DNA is TGTGCCAGCAGCTTGGGTTCGGGGGGGCCTTACGAGCAGTACTTC.